This T cell receptor beta chain comes out of a study of T cells in localized non-small cell lung cancer. CDR1 MDHEN and CDR2 SYDVKM come from the germline V gene. V was shortened by 7 bases and J by 3 bases, with 15 bases between the two germline ends. CDR3 length: 14 amino acids. Sequenced by immunoSEQ multiplex PCR; TCRdb stores in-frame clones only, minus some. The sample lists over 50,000 clones, 85% to 90% occurring once. The study's findings and limits: Owing to sequencing of a solitary tumor region, heterogeneity cannot be discounted. Tumor trailed uninvolved adjacent lung in T cell clonality, which peaked there. The study detected a median around 50 of the top 100 tumor clones in adjacent lung.

Worth noting for this clone: Its matching antigen is unknown.

This TCR derives from a woman aged 35 to 70 with stage I lung adenocarcinoma. Material: peripheral blood, obtained before any cancer treatment. The chain combines TRBV28 with TRBJ1-2, with D maybe TRBD1 (5 bases). The CDR3 DNA sequence: TGTGCCAGCACAACCGGGGACTCCTACTATGGCTACACCTTC. Translation gives CASTTGDSYYGYTF.